This T cell receptor beta chain originates from a study of post-analysis software for immune sequencing data. For the study at large: Secondary progressive, relapsing-remitting and progressive-relapsing multiple sclerosis were among the included disease courses. General observations from the study: Compared against controls, patients with multiple sclerosis displayed significantly lower normalized Chao1 diversity. Strong same-batch co-clustering of samples appeared with F measure clustering. Controls had lower frequencies than patients of a few TRBV segments, which included TRBV5-6, TRBV5-1 and TRBV20-1.

Each TCR beta cDNA library carried unique molecular identifiers. T cells numbering roughly 0.9 to 10 million yielded cDNA molecules that totaled about 500,000. TCRdb redid the calling of the PCR reads with MiXCR, one entry per CDR3 protein. Of 350,000 to 450,000 distinct CDR3 sequences in the sample, around 33% were seen once. This clonotype has more than one count but fewer than ten. What it binds is unknown. The germline V gene has CDR1 MDHEN and CDR2 SYDVKM. The J segment lost 12 bases and the V segment lost 0 bases, leaving 13 bases of the junction unmatched. This CDR3 has 15 amino acids. This chain joins TRBV28 and TRBJ1-2; 7 positions agree with TRBD1. Specimen: blood. The receptor comes from a girl aged 5-17 years with multiple sclerosis. The CDR3 reads CASSLCIGQTGQDTF. CDR3 sequence (DNA): TGTGCCAGCAGTTTATGCATCGGCCAAACCGGACAGGACACCTTC.